These 17 T cell receptor beta chains originate from one sample sequenced in a study of T cell responses to AZD1222 COVID-19 vaccine. Sequenced by immunoSEQ multiplex PCR; TCRdb stores in-frame clones only, minus some. This sample carries about 150,000 clones, under 95% of them seen once, and the ten largest clones take 4% to 6%. Source: peripheral blood, taken on day 0 of AZD1222 vaccination. The receptor set was obtained from an adult in good health.

The chain couples TRBV10-3 to TRBJ1-3; D remains unclear. The CDR3 runs 14 residues. With 6 bases removed from V and 0 bases from J, the gap between germline ends came to 9 bases. Germline CDR1 and CDR2: ENHRY and SYGVKD. The CDR3 nucleotides are TGTGCCATCAGCGACCGAGACTCTGGAAACACCATATATTTT. It encodes CAISDRDSGNTIYF.

A note on this clone: A junction boundary mismatches the germline segment, possibly from a read error. The genes are TRBV6-5 and TRBJ2-7; the D is unclear. Germline CDR1 MNHEY, CDR2 SVGAGI. The CDR3 is 10 amino acids. The CDR3 spells CASSKYGQYF. The CDR3 nucleotides are TGTGCCAGCAGTAAGTACGGGCAGTACTTC.

The rearrangement links TRBV7-6 to TRBJ1-2; no clear D gene. Germline loops: CDR1 SGHVS, CDR2 FNYEAQ. This CDR3 spans 15 amino acids. The V end lost 4 bases, the J end lost 7 bases, and 19 bases lay between the germline ends. The DNA of the CDR3 is TGTGCCAGCAGCTCACCCGGGGTACCCCAGTCTGGCTACACCTTC. This encodes CASSSPGVPQSGYTF.

This clone occurred once. The chain couples TRBV29-1 to TRBJ1-1, with D hard to call. V was clipped by 6 bases and J by 0 bases, with 11 bases between them. This CDR3 contains 13 residues. The germline gives CDR1 SQVTM, CDR2 ANQGSEA. CDR3 sequence (DNA): TGCAGCGTCCGGCCCAGGATGAACACTGAAGCTTTCTTT. Protein: CSVRPRMNTEAFF.

The J gene is TRBJ2-5, the V gene TRBV7-3; 8 bases align to TRBD1. In germline, CDR1 is SGHTA, CDR2 FQGTGA. V shed 5 bases, J shed 0 bases, and the junction held 8 bases outside the gene matches. This CDR3 has 16 residues. The CDR3 protein is CASSPGTGPYQETQYF. CDR3 DNA sequence: TGTGCCAGCAGCCCAGGGACAGGTCCGTACCAAGAGACCCAGTACTTC.

Comment on this clone: The same CDR3 also results from other DNA sequences found in this sample. The chain combines TRBV7-3 with TRBJ2-5; 7 positions match TRBD2. In germline, CDR1 is SGHTA, CDR2 FQGTGA. The V gene end was trimmed by 3 bases and the J gene end by 5 bases; junction bases not matched to a gene: 3. The CDR3 spans 13 residues. The CDR3 region has the DNA TGTGCCAGCAGCTTCGCGGGGGAGGAGACCCAGTACTTC. Translated: CASSFAGEETQYF.

This clone occurred once. The CDR3 bases are TGTGCCAGCAGCCGACAGCTTAGCAATCAGCCCCAGCATTTT. Its protein product is CASSRQLSNQPQHF. The chain combines TRBV3-1 (or the pseudogene TRBV3-2) with TRBJ1-5; perhaps TRBD1 as D (5 bases). The V gene's germline CDR1 is LGHDT and CDR2 YNNKEL (reference sequence). CDR3 length: 14 residues. The V end was cut by 4 bases, the J end by 0 bases, with 7 bases between.

This clone occurred once. The chain joins TRBV9 to TRBJ2-7, with D possibly being TRBD2 (6 bases). This CDR3 spans 14 amino acids. From germline, CDR1 is SGDLS and CDR2 YYNGEE. V dropped 4 bases and J dropped 1 base, with 12 bases sitting between them. The CDR3 DNA reads TGTGCCAGCAGCCCCCGAGCGGGTTCCTACGAGCAGTACTTC. Its translation is CASSPRAGSYEQYF. The full variable domain, its missing parts supplied by reference TRBV9 and TRBJ2-7, is DSGVTQTPKHLITATGQRVTLRCSPRSGDLSVYWYQQSLDQGLQFLIQYYNGEERAKGNILERFSAQQFPDLHSELNLSSLELGDSALYFCASSPRAGSYEQYFGPGTRLTVT.

This sequence joins TRBV18 and TRBJ1-2, with D perhaps TRBD1 (5 bases). Germline-derived CDR1 and CDR2 are KGHSH and LQKENI. The CDR3 has 14 amino acids. The V and J ends lost 2 bases and 4 bases respectively, with 11 bases between them. The CDR3 spells CASSPSRASYGYTF. The DNA of the CDR3 is TGTGCCAGCTCACCAAGCAGGGCGTCCTATGGCTACACCTTC.

The V call is TRBV6-1, the J call TRBJ2-7, with D perhaps matching TRBD1 (6 bases). Germline V gene sequence: CDR1 MNHNS, CDR2 SASEGT. The CDR3 runs 13 residues. Between the trimmed V and J ends, which lost 5 bases and 6 bases, there was a span of 14 bases. The CDR3 sequence is CASSYQEGVEQYF. Here the CDR3 DNA reads TGTGCCAGCAGTTATCAAGAGGGGGTCGAGCAGTACTTC.

The V and J genes are TRBV3-1 (or the pseudogene TRBV3-2) and TRBJ1-2, with D uncertain. The V gene lost 1 base and the J gene lost 0 bases, with 6 bases spanning the gap. Looked up from germline, CDR1 is LGHDT and CDR2 is YNNKEL (reference sequence). The CDR3 length is 14 residues. CDR3 DNA sequence: TGTGCCAGCAGCCAAGTTTCTACTAACTATGGCTACACCTTC. It codes for CASSQVSTNYGYTF.

The V call is TRBV21-1, the J call TRBJ2-1; the table's D gene call, TRBD2, was not cross checked with the DNA. TRBV21-1 is flagged as a pseudogene. The CDR3 extends over 17 amino acids. The CDR3 region has the DNA TGTGCCAGCAGCAAAGCCTTAAGACTGTCGGGCTACAATGAGCAGTTCTTC. It is translated as CASSKALRLSGYNEQFF.

The chain couples TRBV5-6 to TRBJ2-7; D perhaps matches TRBD1 (5 bases). V was clipped by 1 base and J by 4 bases, with 12 bases between them. The CDR3 is made up of 14 amino acids. The germline gives CDR1 SGHDT, CDR2 YYEEEE. This chain's CDR3 is CASSLKGVDYEQYF. Here the CDR3 DNA reads TGTGCCAGCAGCTTGAAAGGGGTAGATTACGAGCAGTACTTC. Together with reference TRBV5-6 and TRBJ2-7, the CDR3 gives the full variable domain: DAGVTQSPTHLIKTRGQQVTLRCSPKSGHDTVSWYQQALGQGPQFIFQYYEEEERQRGNFPDRFSGHQFPNYSSELNVNALLLGDSALYLCASSLKGVDYEQYFGPGTRLTVT.

A note on this clone: The junction departs from the called germline gene at one end, perhaps through a read error. This chain connects TRBV7-7 to TRBJ2-5; D might be TRBD2 (7 bases). This CDR3 has 15 residues. Per the germline V gene, CDR1 is SSHAT and CDR2 is FNYEAQ (reference sequence). CDR3 DNA: TGTGCTAGCAGCTTAGGTGGGGGGGCCCAGGAGACCCAGTACTTC. Its translation: CASSLGGGAQETQYF.

The chain employs TRBV6-5 and TRBJ2-7; 7 nucleotides match TRBD1. J was trimmed by 6 bases and V by 2 bases; bases with no gene match: 10. CDR1 MNHEY and CDR2 SVGAGI come from the germline V gene. The CDR3 has 15 residues. CDR3 sequence: CASSYLGQEPREQYF. The CDR3 DNA reads TGTGCCAGCAGTTACCTAGGACAGGAGCCGCGCGAGCAGTACTTC.

The chain joins TRBV6-2 or TRBV6-3 to TRBJ1-1; D not resolved. CDR3 length: 13 amino acids. Germline V CDR1 and CDR2: MNHEY, SVGEGT. With 3 bases removed from V and 4 bases from J, the gap between germline ends came to 9 bases. CDR3 in DNA: TGTGCCAGCAGTTATCAGGTAGGCACTGAAGCTTTCTTT. Amino acid sequence: CASSYQVGTEAFF.

The DNA for the CDR3 is TGTGCCAGCAGACCTCAAGGTCCCATCACCGGGGAGCTGTTTTTT. Amino acids: CASRPQGPITGELFF. The chain combines TRBV4-2 with TRBJ2-2, with unresolved D. Germline V lookup: CDR1 LGHNA, CDR2 YNFKEQ. The CDR3 covers 15 residues. Trimming pared 6 bases from V and 4 bases from J, leaving 15 bases between.